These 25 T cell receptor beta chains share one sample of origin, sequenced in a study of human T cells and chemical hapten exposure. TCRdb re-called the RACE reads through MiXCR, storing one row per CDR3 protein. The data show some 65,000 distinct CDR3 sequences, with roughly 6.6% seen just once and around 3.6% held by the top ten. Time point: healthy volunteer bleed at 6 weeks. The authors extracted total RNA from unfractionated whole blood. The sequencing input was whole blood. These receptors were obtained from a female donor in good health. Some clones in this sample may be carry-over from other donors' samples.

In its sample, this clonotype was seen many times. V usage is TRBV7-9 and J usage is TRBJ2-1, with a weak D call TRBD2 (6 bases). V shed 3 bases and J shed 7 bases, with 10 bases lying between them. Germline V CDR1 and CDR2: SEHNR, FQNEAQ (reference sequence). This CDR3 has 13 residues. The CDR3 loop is CASSFTGVNEQFF. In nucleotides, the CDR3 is TGTGCCAGCAGCTTTACGGGGGTAAATGAGCAGTTCTTC.

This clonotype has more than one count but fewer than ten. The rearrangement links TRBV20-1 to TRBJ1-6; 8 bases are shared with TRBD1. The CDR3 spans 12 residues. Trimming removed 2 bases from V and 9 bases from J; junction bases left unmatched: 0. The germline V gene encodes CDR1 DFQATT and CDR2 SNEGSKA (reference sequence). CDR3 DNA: TGCAGTGCTAGAACAGGGGGTTCACCCCTCCACTTT. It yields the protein CSARTGGSPLHF.

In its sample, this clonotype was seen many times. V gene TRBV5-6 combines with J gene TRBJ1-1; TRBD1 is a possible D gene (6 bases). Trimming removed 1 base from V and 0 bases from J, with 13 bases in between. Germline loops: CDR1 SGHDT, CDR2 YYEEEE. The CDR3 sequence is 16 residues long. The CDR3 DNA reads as TGTGCCAGCAGCTTGCGTCGGGGGGCGATGAACACTGAAGCTTTCTTT. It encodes CASSLRRGAMNTEAFF. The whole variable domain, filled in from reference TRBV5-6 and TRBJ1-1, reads DAGVTQSPTHLIKTRGQQVTLRCSPKSGHDTVSWYQQALGQGPQFIFQYYEEEERQRGNFPDRFSGHQFPNYSSELNVNALLLGDSALYLCASSLRRGAMNTEAFFGQGTRLTVV.

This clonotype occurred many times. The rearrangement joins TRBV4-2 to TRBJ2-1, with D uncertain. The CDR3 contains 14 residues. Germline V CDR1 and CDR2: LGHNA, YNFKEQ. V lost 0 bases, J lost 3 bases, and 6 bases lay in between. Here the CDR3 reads CASSQEPVYNEQFF. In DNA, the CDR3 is TGTGCCAGCAGCCAAGAACCCGTCTACAATGAGCAGTTCTTC.

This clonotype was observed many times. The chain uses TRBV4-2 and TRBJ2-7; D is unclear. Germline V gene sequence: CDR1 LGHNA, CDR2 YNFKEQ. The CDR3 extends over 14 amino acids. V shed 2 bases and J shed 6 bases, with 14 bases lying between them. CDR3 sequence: CASSQPGPVSEQYF. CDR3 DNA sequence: TGTGCCAGCAGCCAACCGGGCCCGGTGAGCGAGCAGTACTTC.

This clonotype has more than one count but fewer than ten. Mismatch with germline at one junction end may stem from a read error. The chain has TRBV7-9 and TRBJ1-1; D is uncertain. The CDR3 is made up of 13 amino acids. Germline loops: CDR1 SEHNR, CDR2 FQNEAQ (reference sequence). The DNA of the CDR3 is TGTGCCAGCAGCATCCGAGGTACTGAGCGCTTAAAATTT. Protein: CASSIRGTERLKF.

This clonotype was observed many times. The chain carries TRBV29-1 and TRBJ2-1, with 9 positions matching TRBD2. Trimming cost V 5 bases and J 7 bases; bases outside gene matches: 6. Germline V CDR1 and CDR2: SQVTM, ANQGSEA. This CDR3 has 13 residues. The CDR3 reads CSVSSGSRNEQFF. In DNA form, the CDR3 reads TGCAGCGTTAGTAGCGGGAGTAGGAATGAGCAGTTCTTC.

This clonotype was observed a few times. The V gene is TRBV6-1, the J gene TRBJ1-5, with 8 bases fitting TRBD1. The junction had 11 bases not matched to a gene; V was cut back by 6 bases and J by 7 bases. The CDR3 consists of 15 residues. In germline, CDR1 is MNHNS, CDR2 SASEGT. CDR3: CASSFRTGLLQPQHF. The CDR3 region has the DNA TGTGCCAGCAGCTTTAGGACAGGGTTGTTGCAGCCCCAGCATTTT.

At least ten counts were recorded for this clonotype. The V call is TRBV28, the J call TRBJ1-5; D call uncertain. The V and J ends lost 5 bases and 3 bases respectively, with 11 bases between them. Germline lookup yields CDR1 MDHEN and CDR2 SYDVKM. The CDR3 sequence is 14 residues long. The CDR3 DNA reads TGTGCCAGCAGTACAGTTAGAAACAATCAGCCCCAGCATTTT. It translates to CASSTVRNNQPQHF.

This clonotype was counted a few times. CDR3 bases: TGTGCCAGCAGTCTGCAGGGTGGACCAACTAATGAAAAACTGTTTTTT. It translates to CASSLQGGPTNEKLFF. The rearrangement joins TRBV28 to TRBJ1-4; perhaps TRBD1 as D (5 bases). CDR3 size: 16 residues. Germline V gives CDR1 MDHEN, CDR2 SYDVKM. V lost 5 bases, J lost 0 bases, and 13 bases lay in between. Full variable domain (rest looked up from reference TRBV28 and TRBJ1-4): DVKVTQSSRYLVKRTGEKVFLECVQDMDHENMFWYRQDPGLGLRLIYFSYDVKMKEKGDIPEGYSVSREKKERFSLILESASTNQTSMYLCASSLQGGPTNEKLFFGSGTQLSVL.

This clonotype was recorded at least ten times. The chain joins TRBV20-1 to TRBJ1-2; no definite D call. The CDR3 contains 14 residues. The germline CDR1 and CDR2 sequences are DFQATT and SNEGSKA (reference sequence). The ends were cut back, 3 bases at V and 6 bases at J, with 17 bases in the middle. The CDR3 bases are TGCAGTGCTAGTTCGGGAGGGCGGGTAGATGGCTACACCTTC. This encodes CSASSGGRVDGYTF.

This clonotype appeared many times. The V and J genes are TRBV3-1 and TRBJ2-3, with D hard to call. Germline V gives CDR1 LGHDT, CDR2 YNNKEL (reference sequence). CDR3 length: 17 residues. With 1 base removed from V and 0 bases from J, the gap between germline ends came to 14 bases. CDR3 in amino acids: CASSQGLLGSSTDTQYF. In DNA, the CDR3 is TGTGCCAGCAGCCAAGGATTACTGGGATCTAGCACAGATACGCAGTATTTT.

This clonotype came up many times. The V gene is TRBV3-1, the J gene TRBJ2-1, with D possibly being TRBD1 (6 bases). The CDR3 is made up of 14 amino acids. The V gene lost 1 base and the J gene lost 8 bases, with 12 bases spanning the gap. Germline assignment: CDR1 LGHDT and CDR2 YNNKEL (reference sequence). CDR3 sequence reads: CASSQGPQGDEQFF. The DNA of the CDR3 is TGTGCCAGCAGCCAAGGGCCACAGGGCGATGAGCAGTTCTTC.

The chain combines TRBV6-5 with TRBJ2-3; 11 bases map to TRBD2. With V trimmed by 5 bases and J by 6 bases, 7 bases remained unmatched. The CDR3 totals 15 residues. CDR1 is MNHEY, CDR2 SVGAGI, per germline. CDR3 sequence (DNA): TGTGCCAGCAGTCTTACTAGCGGGAGTTCTGATACGCAGTATTTT. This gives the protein CASSLTSGSSDTQYF.

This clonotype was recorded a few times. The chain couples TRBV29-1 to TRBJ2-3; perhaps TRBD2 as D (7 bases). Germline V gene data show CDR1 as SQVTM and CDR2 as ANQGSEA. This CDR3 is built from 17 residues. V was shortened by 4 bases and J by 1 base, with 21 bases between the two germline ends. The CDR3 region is CSVAGVGGAGGTDTQYF. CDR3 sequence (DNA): TGCAGCGTTGCTGGAGTTGGGGGGGCAGGAGGCACAGATACGCAGTATTTT.

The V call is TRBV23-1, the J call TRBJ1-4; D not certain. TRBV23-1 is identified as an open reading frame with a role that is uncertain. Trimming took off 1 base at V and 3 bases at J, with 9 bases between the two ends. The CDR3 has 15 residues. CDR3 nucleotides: TGCGCCAGCAGTCAATTAGACCGTTCTAATGAAAAACTGTTTTTT. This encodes CASSQLDRSNEKLFF.

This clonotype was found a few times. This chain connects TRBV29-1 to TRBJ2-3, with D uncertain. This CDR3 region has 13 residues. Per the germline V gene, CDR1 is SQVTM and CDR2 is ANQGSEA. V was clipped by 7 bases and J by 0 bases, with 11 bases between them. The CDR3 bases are TGCAGCGCCGGGCGGAGTAGCACAGATACGCAGTATTTT. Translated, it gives CSAGRSSTDTQYF.

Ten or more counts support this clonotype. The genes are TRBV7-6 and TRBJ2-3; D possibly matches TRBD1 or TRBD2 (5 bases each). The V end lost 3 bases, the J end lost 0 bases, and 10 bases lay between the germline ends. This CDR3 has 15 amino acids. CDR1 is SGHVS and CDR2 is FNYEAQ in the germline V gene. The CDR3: CASSFGTTSTDTQYF. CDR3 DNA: TGTGCCAGCAGCTTTGGGACCACTAGCACAGATACGCAGTATTTT.

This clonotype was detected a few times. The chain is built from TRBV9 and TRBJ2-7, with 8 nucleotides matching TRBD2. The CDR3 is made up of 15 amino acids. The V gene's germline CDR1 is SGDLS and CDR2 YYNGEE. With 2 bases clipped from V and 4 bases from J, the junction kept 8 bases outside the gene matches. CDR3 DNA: TGTGCCAGCAGCGTGGCCAGCGGGAGTATGTACGAGCAGTACTTC. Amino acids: CASSVASGSMYEQYF. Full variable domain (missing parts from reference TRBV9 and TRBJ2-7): DSGVTQTPKHLITATGQRVTLRCSPRSGDLSVYWYQQSLDQGLQFLIQYYNGEERAKGNILERFSAQQFPDLHSELNLSSLELGDSALYFCASSVASGSMYEQYFGPGTRLTVT.

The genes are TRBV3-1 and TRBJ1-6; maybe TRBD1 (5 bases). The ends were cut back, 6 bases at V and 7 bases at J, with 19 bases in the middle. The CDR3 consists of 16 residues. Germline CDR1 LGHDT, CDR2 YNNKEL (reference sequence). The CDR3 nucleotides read TGTGCCAGCAGTTTGGACGGGGCCAGGTGGAATTCACCCCTCCACTTT. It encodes CASSLDGARWNSPLHF.

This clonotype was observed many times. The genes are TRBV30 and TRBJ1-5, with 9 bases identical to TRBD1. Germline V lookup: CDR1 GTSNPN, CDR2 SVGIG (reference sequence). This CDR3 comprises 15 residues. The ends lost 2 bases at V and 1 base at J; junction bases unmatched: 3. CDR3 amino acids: CAWSHRGLSNQPQHF. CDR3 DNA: TGTGCCTGGAGTCACAGGGGGCTCAGCAATCAGCCCCAGCATTTT.

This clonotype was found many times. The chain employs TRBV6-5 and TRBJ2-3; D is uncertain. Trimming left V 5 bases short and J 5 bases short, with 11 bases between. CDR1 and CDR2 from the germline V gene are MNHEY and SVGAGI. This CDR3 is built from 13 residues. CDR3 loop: CASSPIAGDTQYF. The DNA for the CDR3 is TGTGCCAGCAGTCCGATAGCAGGAGATACGCAGTATTTT.

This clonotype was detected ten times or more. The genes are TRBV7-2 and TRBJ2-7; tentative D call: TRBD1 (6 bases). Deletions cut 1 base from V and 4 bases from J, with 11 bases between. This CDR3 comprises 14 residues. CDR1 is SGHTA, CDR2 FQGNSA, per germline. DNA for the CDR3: TGTGCCAGCAGCTTAGTGGCAGGGGTGTACGAGCAGTACTTC. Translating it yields CASSLVAGVYEQYF.

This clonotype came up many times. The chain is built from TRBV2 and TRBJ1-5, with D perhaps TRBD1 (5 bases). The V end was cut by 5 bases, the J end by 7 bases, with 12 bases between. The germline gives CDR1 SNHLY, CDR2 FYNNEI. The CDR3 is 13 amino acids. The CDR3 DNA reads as TGTGCCAGCAGTATCTCAGGGATCCAGCCCCAGCATTTT. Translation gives CASSISGIQPQHF.

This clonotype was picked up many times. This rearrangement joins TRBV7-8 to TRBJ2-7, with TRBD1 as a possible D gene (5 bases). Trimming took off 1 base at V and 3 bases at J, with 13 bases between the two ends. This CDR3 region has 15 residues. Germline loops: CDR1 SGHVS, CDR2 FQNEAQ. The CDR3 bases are TGTGCCAGCAGCTTAGTTCCACTAAGGGGCTACGAGCAGTACTTC. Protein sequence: CASSLVPLRGYEQYF.